The 30 T cell receptor beta chains listed next were all sequenced from one sample in a study of identical twins. MiXCR, run by TCRdb on the 5' RACE reads, gives a single entry per CDR3 protein. The sample records about 450,000 distinct CDR3 sequences, approximately 17% being singletons. Sequencing was carried out using naive T cells sorted from blood. Every receptor here comes from a man in his fifties or sixties in good health.

The table lists this clonotype with many counts. The CDR3, as DNA: TGTGCCAGCAGTTTGATTAACAGTGCAGCCTACGAGCAGTACTTC. This encodes CASSLINSAAYEQYF. The V and J genes are TRBV12-3 or TRBV12-4 and TRBJ2-7; no clear D gene. This CDR3 region has 15 residues. Trimming stripped 3 bases from V and 2 bases from J, with 14 bases between.

J is TRBJ2-3 and V is TRBV13; TRBD2 agrees at 10 bases. Trimming at V came to 3 bases and at J to 5 bases, leaving 11 bases not matched to a gene. From germline, CDR1 is PRHDT and CDR2 FYEKMQ (reference sequence). The CDR3 is made up of 17 amino acids. CDR3 nucleotide sequence: TGTGCCAGCAGCTTCCCCAGCGGGGGGGCGATGAGAGATACGCAGTATTTT. This codes for CASSFPSGGAMRDTQYF.

As DNA, the CDR3 is TGTGCCAGCAGCTCGACCCACACAGGTGGCCTCCGGGAGACCCAGTACTTC. Translation gives CASSSTHTGGLRETQYF. This rearrangement joins TRBV7-9 to TRBJ2-5; D is possibly TRBD1 (5 bases). The CDR3 extends over 17 amino acids. The V end was cut by 4 bases, the J end by 5 bases, with 23 bases between. CDR1 and CDR2 (germline): SEHNR, FQNEAQ (reference sequence).

The rearrangement joins TRBV4-3 to TRBJ2-4; the match to TRBD1 covers 7 bases. V gave up 0 bases and J gave up 9 bases; unmatched junction bases: 5. CDR3 size: 14 residues. The V gene's germline CDR1 is LGHNA and CDR2 YSLEER. The DNA of the CDR3 is TGCGCCAGCAGCCAAGATAGGGACAGAGGCATTCAGTACTTC. It is translated as CASSQDRDRGIQYF.

At least ten counts were recorded for this clonotype. CDR3 DNA sequence: TGTGCCAGCAGCGTAAGCTACGGACTAGGGAACACCGGGGAGCTGTTTTTT. This translates into CASSVSYGLGNTGELFF. This sequence joins TRBV11-2 and TRBJ2-2; 7 positions agree with TRBD2. Looked up from germline, CDR1 is SGHAT and CDR2 is FQNNGV. The J segment lost 1 base and the V segment lost 5 bases, leaving 10 bases of the junction unmatched. The length of the CDR3 is 17 residues.

This clonotype was observed a few times. This chain joins TRBV7-8 and TRBJ2-3, with D perhaps TRBD1 (6 bases). CDR1 is SGHVS and CDR2 is FQNEAQ in the germline V gene. V lost 6 bases to trimming and J lost 2 bases, with 15 bases between them. The CDR3 is 15 amino acids. The CDR3 DNA reads TGTGCCAGCAGACAGGGTACTCTTCCCACAGATACGCAGTATTTT. This sequence encodes CASRQGTLPTDTQYF.

This chain links TRBV6-5 with TRBJ2-3; a possible D gene is TRBD2 (6 bases). CDR1 and CDR2 (germline): MNHEY, SVGAGI. The V gene lost 5 bases and the J gene lost 4 bases, with 19 bases spanning the gap. This CDR3 comprises 16 residues. CDR3 sequence reads: CASSHVSGSGPDTQYF. The DNA for the CDR3 is TGTGCCAGCAGTCACGTGTCCGGGAGCGGGCCAGATACGCAGTATTTT.

The sample holds many counts of this clonotype. The V call is TRBV7-8, the J call TRBJ2-5, with 14 bases fitting TRBD2. CDR1 and CDR2 from the germline V gene are SGHVS and FQNEAQ. The J segment lost 3 bases and the V segment lost 3 bases, leaving 3 bases of the junction unmatched. The CDR3 spans 16 residues. The CDR3 is CASSLTSGGAKETQYF. The CDR3 coding sequence is TGTGCCAGCAGCTTGACTAGCGGGGGGGCTAAAGAGACCCAGTACTTC.

This rearrangement joins TRBV9 to TRBJ2-6; D uncertain. V was clipped by 5 bases and J by 3 bases, with 9 bases between them. The CDR3 is 14 amino acids. CDR1 SGDLS and CDR2 YYNGEE come from the germline V gene. CDR3 bases: TGTGCCAGCAGTTTAGGTTATGGGGCCAACGTCCTGACTTTC. Translated: CASSLGYGANVLTF.

This clonotype appeared many times. This chain joins TRBV5-1 and TRBJ2-7, with TRBD1 matching 7 bases. Germline V lookup: CDR1 SGHRS, CDR2 YFSETQ. The CDR3 totals 14 residues. V lost 4 bases to trimming and J lost 3 bases; unmatched junction nucleotides: 7. This CDR3 reads CASSLLGDSYEQYF. DNA for the CDR3: TGCGCCAGCAGCCTGCTCGGGGACAGCTACGAGCAGTACTTC.

This clonotype was seen at least ten times. V and J are TRBV29-1 and TRBJ2-3; D ambiguous. V gave up 5 bases and J gave up 3 bases, with 12 bases separating them. This CDR3 spans 13 amino acids. Germline CDR1 and CDR2: SQVTM and ANQGSEA. CDR3 residues: CSVFRPLTDTQYF. CDR3 nucleotide sequence: TGCAGCGTTTTTCGGCCGTTGACAGATACGCAGTATTTT.

This clonotype has just a few counts. V gene TRBV24-1 combines with J gene TRBJ2-1, with 9 bases that match TRBD2. V dropped 2 bases and J dropped 8; count of bases not matched to a gene: 15. Germline CDR1 is KGHDR and CDR2 is SFDVKD. The CDR3 totals 18 residues. This chain's CDR3 is CATSDSRGSSGNRYEQFF. The CDR3 region has the DNA TGTGCCACCAGTGATTCAAGGGGTTCTAGCGGGAATCGGTATGAGCAGTTCTTC.

This clonotype has a count of ten or more. The chain joins TRBV7-9 to TRBJ2-1, with 10 bases identical to TRBD1. This CDR3 has 15 amino acids. Germline loops: CDR1 SEHNR, CDR2 FQNEAQ (reference sequence). V lost 5 bases to trimming and J lost 6 bases; unmatched junction nucleotides: 7. For the CDR3, the DNA is TGTGCCAGCAGCACAGACAGGGGGCGCGGCAATGAGCAGTTCTTC. Encoded protein: CASSTDRGRGNEQFF.

This chain links TRBV21-1 with TRBJ1-5; the DNA was not used to check the table's D call, TRBD1. TRBV21-1 is a pseudogene. CDR3 length: 18 residues. The CDR3 region is CASSKALFRTGGNQPQHF. The CDR3 DNA is TGTGCCAGCAGCAAAGCGCTATTTCGTACAGGGGGGAATCAGCCCCAGCATTTT.

Only a few counts were recorded for this clonotype. CDR3 nucleotide sequence: TGTGCCAGCAGTCCGGGACAGGATAGCAATCAGCCCCAGCATTTT. It specifies CASSPGQDSNQPQHF. The chain links TRBV6-2 or TRBV6-3 to TRBJ1-5, with 8 bases aligning to TRBD1. This CDR3 has 15 amino acids. The germline gives CDR1 MNHEY, CDR2 SVGEGT. Trimming cost V 5 bases and J 0 bases; bases outside gene matches: 3.

This clonotype has a count of ten or more. The chain joins TRBV28 to TRBJ2-2; 9 bases are a match to TRBD1. From germline, CDR1 is MDHEN and CDR2 SYDVKM. This CDR3 contains 19 residues. With V trimmed by 5 bases and J by 3 bases, 16 bases remained unmatched. This CDR3 reads CASSPHVEDRGLDTGELFF. CDR3 bases: TGTGCCAGCAGTCCTCACGTTGAAGACAGGGGGTTAGACACCGGGGAGCTGTTTTTT.

The chain combines TRBV11-2 with TRBJ2-4; tentatively, D is TRBD1 (5 bases). Trimming removed 5 bases at V and 1 base at J, with 9 bases between. Germline values: CDR1 SGHAT, CDR2 FQNNGV. This CDR3 comprises 14 residues. CDR3 protein: CASSHPGAKNIQYF. DNA of the CDR3: TGTGCCAGCAGCCATCCAGGGGCCAAAAACATTCAGTACTTC.

This clonotype was observed many times. The J gene is TRBJ2-1, the V gene TRBV5-1; 7 bases are a match to TRBD2. The CDR3 runs to 15 residues. Germline-derived CDR1 and CDR2 are SGHRS and YFSETQ. The ends lost 2 bases at V and 6 bases at J; junction bases unmatched: 8. The DNA of the CDR3 is TGCGCCAGCAGCTTTCTAGCGGATTTTTTCAATGAGCAGTTCTTC. This gives the protein CASSFLADFFNEQFF.

This clonotype was observed many times. The chain couples TRBV6-2 or TRBV6-3 to TRBJ1-6; a weak D match, TRBD1 (5 bases). The V and J ends lost 3 bases and 9 bases respectively, with 12 bases between them. This CDR3 contains 14 residues. Germline values: CDR1 MNHEY, CDR2 SVGEGT. This CDR3 reads CASSYPGLGSPLHF. The CDR3 nucleotides read TGTGCCAGCAGTTATCCAGGGCTGGGTTCACCCCTCCACTTT.

This clonotype was observed a single time. This chain connects TRBV7-2 to TRBJ2-5; TRBD2 is a possible D gene (5 bases). This CDR3 has 15 amino acids. The germline V gene has CDR1 SGHTA and CDR2 FQGNSA. V was clipped by 5 bases and J by 4 bases, with 17 bases between them. Here the CDR3 reads CASSRQLLGRETQYF. CDR3 sequence (DNA): TGTGCCAGCAGCCGGCAATTGTTGGGGAGAGAGACCCAGTACTTC. Combining the CDR3 with reference TRBV7-2 and TRBJ2-5 gives the whole variable domain GAGVSQSPSNKVTEKGKDVELRCDPISGHTALYWYRQSLGQGLEFLIYFQGNSAPDKSGLPSDRFSAERTGGSVSTLTIQRTQQEDSAVYLCASSRQLLGRETQYFGPGTRLLVL.

On this clonotype: Just one base apart from a much larger clone, this may be a read error. The chain recombines TRBV12-3 or TRBV12-4 with TRBJ2-5; D could derive from TRBD1 or TRBD2 (5 bases each). V was cut by 6 bases and J by 4 bases, with 15 bases left in between. The CDR3 sequence is 14 residues long. The CDR3 nucleotides are TGTGCCAGCAGACCCGGGACGGGAAGAGAGACCCAGTACTTC. Translation gives CASRPGTGRETQYF.

At least ten counts were recorded for this clonotype. The chain combines TRBV18 with TRBJ1-1, with D hard to call. V was shortened by 3 bases and J by 1 base, with 9 bases between the two germline ends. The CDR3 runs to 14 residues. The germline gives CDR1 KGHSH, CDR2 LQKENI. The CDR3 nucleotides read TGTGCCAGCTCACCCTCCTCAGGGAACACTGAAGCTTTCTTT. Translating it yields CASSPSSGNTEAFF.

In this sample, this clonotype turned up a few times. The V gene is TRBV4-3, the J gene TRBJ2-2; 8 bases line up with TRBD2. V lost 4 bases, J lost 7 bases, and 8 bases stayed unmatched. The germline V gene encodes CDR1 LGHNA and CDR2 YSLEER. The length of the CDR3 is 15 residues. CDR3 nucleotides: TGCGCCAGCAGCCGCGGGGGACTAGGAATCGGGGAGCTGTTTTTT. It yields the protein CASSRGGLGIGELFF.

The sample holds many counts of this clonotype. Here the CDR3 DNA reads TGCAGTGCTCCGAGGGCGGGGGGTAACACCGGGGAGCTGTTTTTT. Residues: CSAPRAGGNTGELFF. V and J are TRBV20-1 and TRBJ2-2; 8 nucleotides align to TRBD2. CDR3 length: 15 amino acids. Germline V gene sequence: CDR1 DFQATT, CDR2 SNEGSKA (reference sequence). Trimming at V came to 5 bases and at J to 2 bases, leaving 7 bases not matched to a gene.

The chain combines TRBV20-1 with TRBJ2-1, with 8 bases aligning to TRBD2. V shed 0 bases, J shed 7 bases, and the junction held 11 bases outside the gene matches. Germline V gene data show CDR1 as DFQATT and CDR2 as SNEGSKA (reference sequence). This CDR3 region has 16 residues. CDR3: CSARDGARTSSNEQFF. The CDR3, as DNA: TGCAGTGCTAGAGATGGCGCTCGGACTAGCAGTAATGAGCAGTTCTTC.

This sequence joins TRBV20-1 and TRBJ2-5; D may be TRBD2 (6 bases). Trimming took off 4 bases at V and 3 bases at J, with 9 bases between the two ends. The CDR3 length is 12 residues. CDR1 and CDR2 from the germline V gene are DFQATT and SNEGSKA (reference sequence). The CDR3 DNA sequence: TGCAGTGCTACGGGGGACGAAGAGACCCAGTACTTC. This sequence encodes CSATGDEETQYF.

V usage is TRBV6-6 and J usage is TRBJ2-3, with TRBD1 matching over 7 bases. Looked up from germline, CDR1 is MNHNY and CDR2 is SVGAGI (reference sequence). After removal of 7 bases from V and 4 bases from J, the junction contained 5 bases not matched to a gene. The CDR3 contains 13 residues. The CDR3 spells CASKQGSSDTQYF. CDR3 sequence (DNA): TGTGCCAGCAAACAGGGGTCATCAGATACGCAGTATTTT.

This clonotype occurred many times. CDR3 coding DNA: TGTGCCAGCAGCGACAGTCGCAGGGCCAACGTCCTGACTTTC. Amino acid sequence: CASSDSRRANVLTF. The chain carries TRBV12-3 or TRBV12-4 and TRBJ2-6, with D perhaps matching TRBD1 (5 bases). The CDR3 has 14 residues. Trimming removed 6 bases from V and 5 bases from J, with 11 bases in between.

This clonotype turned up a few times. The chain carries TRBV6-2 or TRBV6-3 and TRBJ1-5; D gene unclear. V shed 4 bases and J shed 4 bases, with 5 bases lying between them. The CDR3 is made up of 12 amino acids. Germline V gene data show CDR1 as MNHEY and CDR2 as SVGEGT. CDR3 nucleotides: TGTGCCAGCAGTTCCCTTAATCAGCCCCAGCATTTT. Translation: CASSSLNQPQHF.

The J gene is TRBJ2-7, the V gene TRBV7-8; a weak D match, TRBD1 (6 bases). The J call is in doubt because the DNA end fits TRBJ2-1 better. The germline V gene has CDR1 SGHVS and CDR2 FQNEAQ. The CDR3 runs 15 residues. In nucleotides, the CDR3 is TGTGCCAGCAGCTTAGCGGCCAGGGGTGGCTACGAGCAGTTCTTC. Translated, it gives CASSLAARGGYEQFF.